Following are 30 T cell receptor beta chains from one sample sequenced in a study of blood T cell repertoires in COVID-19. TCRdb keeps only in-frame clones here, not all; method: immunoSEQ multiplex PCR. Of about 140,000 clones in the sample, approximately 88% were seen once. The sequenced sample consisted of peripheral blood. The receptors stem from a human donor in a cohort sampled during active COVID-19.

The chain joins TRBV3-1 (or the pseudogene TRBV3-2) to TRBJ2-4; D is perhaps TRBD2 (7 bases). The CDR3 loop spans 14 amino acids. Germline CDR1 LGHDT, CDR2 YNNKEL (reference sequence). Trimming removed 10 bases at V and 7 bases at J, with 20 bases between. The CDR3, as DNA: TGTGCCACCACCCTCGCGGGGGCCGGGAACATTCAGTACTTC. This encodes CATTLAGAGNIQYF.

The chain uses TRBV12-3 or TRBV12-4 and TRBJ2-7; D is undetermined. V was clipped by 5 bases and J by 3 bases, with 8 bases between them. The CDR3 contains 12 residues. The CDR3 sequence is CASSDIFYEQYF. CDR3 nucleotide sequence: TGTGCCAGCAGTGACATATTCTACGAGCAGTACTTC.

This chain uses TRBV3-1 (or the pseudogene TRBV3-2) with TRBJ2-4, with 7 bases aligning to TRBD1. The V and J ends lost 4 bases and 0 bases, in that order; junction bases with no gene match: 9. CDR1 and CDR2 from the germline V gene are LGHDT and YNNKEL (reference sequence). The CDR3 has 17 amino acids. The DNA of the CDR3 is TGTGCCAGCAGCCTCCGGGACAGCGGACTAGCCAAAAACATTCAGTACTTC. Its protein product is CASSLRDSGLAKNIQYF.

This chain links TRBV2 with TRBJ2-3; no firm D call. Looked up from germline, CDR1 is SNHLY and CDR2 is FYNNEI. The CDR3 has 13 amino acids. Trimming pared 7 bases from V and 1 base from J, leaving 9 bases between. The CDR3 protein is CASTPGGTDTQYF. The CDR3 DNA reads as TGTGCCAGCACGCCGGGTGGCACAGATACGCAGTATTTT.

The chain links TRBV5-4 to TRBJ1-6; 8 bases line up with TRBD1. The J segment lost 10 bases and the V segment lost 3 bases, leaving 9 bases of the junction unmatched. This CDR3 comprises 15 residues. Per the germline V gene, CDR1 is SGHNT and CDR2 is YYREEE (reference sequence). The CDR3 region has the DNA TGTGCCAGCAGCTCCGCCCGCGACAGGGGATCACCCCTCCACTTT. Translating it yields CASSSARDRGSPLHF.

This clone turned up a few times. The rearrangement links TRBV5-6 to TRBJ1-2; 7 bases align to TRBD1. The CDR3 has 13 amino acids. Unmatched junction bases numbered 4, after V lost 5 bases and J lost 3 bases. Germline V gene data show CDR1 as SGHDT and CDR2 as YYEEEE. This CDR3 reads CASSPDRDYGYTF. CDR3 DNA sequence: TGTGCCAGCAGTCCAGACAGGGACTATGGCTACACCTTC.

This chain links TRBV19 with TRBJ2-7, with TRBD1 matching 7 bases. CDR1 LNHDA and CDR2 SQIVND come from the germline V gene (reference sequence). J was trimmed by 2 bases and V by 5 bases; bases with no gene match: 9. The CDR3 length is 15 residues. The CDR3 bases are TGTGCCAGTAGTTCCCTCCGGGACAGAACCTACGAGCAGTACTTC. It specifies CASSSLRDRTYEQYF.

The gene calls are TRBV12-5 and TRBJ1-1, with D unresolved. V was pared by 6 bases and J by 4 bases, with 9 bases between. The CDR3 has 12 residues. The germline V gene encodes CDR1 LGHNT and CDR2 FRNRAP. The CDR3: CASGEGTTEAFF. CDR3 in DNA: TGTGCTAGTGGCGAGGGAACCACTGAAGCTTTCTTT.

The chain carries TRBV2 and TRBJ2-7; TRBD2 agrees at 7 bases. The CDR3 spans 12 residues. J lost 1 base, V lost 9 bases, and 3 bases had no gene match. CDR1 and CDR2 from the germline V gene are SNHLY and FYNNEI. CDR3 region: CASRRGSYEQYF. In nucleotides, the CDR3 is TGTGCCAGTCGGCGGGGGTCCTACGAGCAGTACTTC.

This chain uses TRBV6-6 with TRBJ1-5; D gene unclear. Germline assignment: CDR1 MNHNY and CDR2 SVGAGI (reference sequence). The V and J ends lost 3 bases and 0 bases respectively, with 6 bases between them. This CDR3 has 14 residues. The CDR3 protein is CASSYQYSNQPQHF. The CDR3 coding sequence is TGTGCCAGCAGTTATCAGTATAGCAATCAGCCCCAGCATTTT.

This clone was seen once. The chain uses TRBV30 and TRBJ2-7; D gene unclear. The V and J ends lost 2 bases and 4 bases respectively, with 12 bases between them. This CDR3 has 13 amino acids. CDR1 is GTSNPN and CDR2 is SVGIG in the germline V gene (reference sequence). The CDR3 loop reads CAWSKVRRYEQYF. The DNA of the CDR3 is TGTGCCTGGAGTAAGGTACGCAGGTACGAGCAGTACTTC.

V usage is TRBV3-1 (or the pseudogene TRBV3-2) and J usage is TRBJ2-7; D gene ambiguous. The V gene's germline CDR1 is LGHDT and CDR2 YNNKEL (reference sequence). V was shortened by 4 bases and J by 4 bases, with 11 bases between the two germline ends. CDR3 length: 13 amino acids. DNA for the CDR3: TGTGCCAGCAGCCTCAAAGTCAGTTACGAGCAGTACTTC. Its translation: CASSLKVSYEQYF.

The gene calls are TRBV4-1 and TRBJ2-5; 7 nucleotides line up with TRBD1. The junction had 7 bases not matched to a gene; V was cut back by 4 bases and J by 2 bases. CDR1 and CDR2 (germline): MGHRA, YSYEKL. There are 15 residues in the CDR3. DNA of the CDR3: TGCGCCAGCAGCCCCAGACAGGGTCGACAAGAGACCCAGTACTTC. Translated: CASSPRQGRQETQYF.

The J gene is TRBJ2-1, the V gene TRBV2; TRBD2 matches 14 bases. Germline CDR1 and CDR2: SNHLY and FYNNEI. This CDR3 has 16 residues. V was pared by 6 bases and J by 2 bases, with 3 bases of the junction left unmatched. This CDR3 reads CASSLTSGGAYNEQFF. In DNA, the CDR3 is TGTGCCAGCAGCCTGACTAGCGGGGGGGCCTACAATGAGCAGTTCTTC.

The rearrangement uses TRBV21-1 and TRBJ1-5; TRBD1, the D gene given by the table, was not confirmed from the DNA. TRBV21-1 is reported as a pseudogene. The CDR3 covers 16 residues. The CDR3 nucleotides read TGTGCCAGCACTTCGCCCCCGGAGACAGGGCGACAGCCCCAGCATTTT. Amino acid sequence: CASTSPPETGRQPQHF.

CDR3 loop: CASRLGTAGEAFF. CDR3 DNA: TGTGCCAGCAGACTTGGGACAGCTGGTGAAGCTTTCTTT. This sequence joins TRBV3-1 (or the pseudogene TRBV3-2) and TRBJ1-1; the match to TRBD1 covers 7 bases. The germline gives CDR1 LGHDT, CDR2 YNNKEL (reference sequence). Germline trimming cut 6 bases from V and 7 bases from J; bases unmatched to any gene: 8. The length of the CDR3 is 13 residues.

The rearrangement joins TRBV27 to TRBJ1-6; no clear D. CDR3 length: 15 amino acids. Germline V lookup: CDR1 MNHEY, CDR2 SMNVEV (reference sequence). Trimming left V 4 bases short and J 6 bases short, with 13 bases between. The CDR3 is CASSSRRGFNSPLHF. The CDR3 nucleotides are TGTGCCAGCAGTTCCCGCCGGGGTTTTAATTCACCCCTCCACTTT.

This clone was picked up one time. The chain recombines TRBV5-6 with TRBJ2-7; no firm D call. The germline V and J ends were trimmed by 0 bases and 2 bases, with 3 bases remaining between them. This CDR3 has 12 amino acids. Germline-derived CDR1 and CDR2 are SGHDT and YYEEEE. The CDR3 here is CASSLDTYEQYF. CDR3 bases: TGTGCCAGCAGCTTGGACACCTACGAGCAGTACTTC. Looking up the rest from reference TRBV5-6 and TRBJ2-7 gives the full variable domain: DAGVTQSPTHLIKTRGQQVTLRCSPKSGHDTVSWYQQALGQGPQFIFQYYEEEERQRGNFPDRFSGHQFPNYSSELNVNALLLGDSALYLCASSLDTYEQYFGPGTRLTVT.

This clone appeared a single time. The V and J genes are TRBV7-6 and TRBJ2-1; 10 nucleotides line up with TRBD2. This CDR3 has 17 amino acids. V was pared by 0 bases and J by 2 bases, with 4 bases of the junction left unmatched. Germline lookup yields CDR1 SGHVS and CDR2 FNYEAQ. In DNA form, the CDR3 reads TGTGCCAGCAGCTTAGCTCCTAGCGGGGGCACCTACAATGAGCAGTTCTTC. It yields the protein CASSLAPSGGTYNEQFF.

This chain links TRBV7-9 with TRBJ2-1, with TRBD2 matching over 11 bases. The V gene's germline CDR1 is SEHNR and CDR2 FQNEAQ (reference sequence). The junction had 12 bases not matched to a gene; V was cut back by 5 bases and J by 0 bases. CDR3 size: 19 residues. The CDR3 loop is CASSRAGLAATSSYNEQFF. The DNA for the CDR3 is TGTGCCAGCAGCCGCGCGGGACTAGCGGCTACGAGCTCCTACAATGAGCAGTTCTTC.

This chain links TRBV10-3 with TRBJ2-6; the match to TRBD1 covers 9 bases. This CDR3 region has 16 residues. Trimming cost V 6 bases and J 2 bases; bases outside gene matches: 5. The V gene's germline CDR1 is ENHRY and CDR2 SYGVKD. CDR3 residues: CAIRGDRVAGANVLTF. The CDR3 DNA follows: TGTGCCATCAGGGGGGACAGGGTGGCTGGGGCCAACGTCCTGACTTTC.

The rearrangement joins TRBV9 to TRBJ1-4; D is undetermined. The CDR3 extends over 13 amino acids. The V end lost 5 bases, the J end lost 3 bases, and 8 bases lay between the germline ends. Germline loops: CDR1 SGDLS, CDR2 YYNGEE. The DNA of the CDR3 is TGTGCCAGCAGTTCAGGCCCTAATGAAAAACTGTTTTTT. Protein product: CASSSGPNEKLFF. The entire variable domain, with the rest obtained from reference TRBV9 and TRBJ1-4, is as follows: DSGVTQTPKHLITATGQRVTLRCSPRSGDLSVYWYQQSLDQGLQFLIQYYNGEERAKGNILERFSAQQFPDLHSELNLSSLELGDSALYFCASSSGPNEKLFFGSGTQLSVL.

This chain connects TRBV5-4 to TRBJ2-7, with a weak D call TRBD2 (6 bases). The CDR3 contains 14 residues. In germline, CDR1 is SGHNT, CDR2 YYREEE (reference sequence). The V and J ends lost 3 bases and 2 bases respectively, with 12 bases between them. The CDR3 DNA reads TGTGCCAGCAGCTCCGGGACTCCAACCTACGAGCAGTACTTC. It is translated as CASSSGTPTYEQYF.

The chain is built from TRBV3-1 (or the pseudogene TRBV3-2) and TRBJ2-3; TRBD2 matches 7 bases. Trimming took 0 bases from V and 0 from J; bases not matched to a gene: 9. Germline CDR1 is LGHDT and CDR2 is YNNKEL (reference sequence). The CDR3 length is 18 residues. The CDR3 DNA sequence: TGTGCCAGCAGCCAAGAAGCGGGGTATCTCTCTAGCACAGATACGCAGTATTTT. As protein: CASSQEAGYLSSTDTQYF.

In this sample, this clone turned up once. The chain couples TRBV27 to TRBJ2-3, with TRBD2 identical over 8 bases. This CDR3 is 15 amino acids long. Per germline, CDR1 MNHEY and CDR2 SMNVEV (reference sequence). Trimming at V came to 6 bases and at J to 2 bases, leaving 7 bases not matched to a gene. CDR3 protein: CASSYGTRFTDTQYF. The DNA for the CDR3 is TGTGCCAGCAGCTACGGGACTAGGTTCACAGATACGCAGTATTTT.

This clone was observed once. The chain has TRBV3-1 (or the pseudogene TRBV3-2) and TRBJ2-3; D possibly corresponds to TRBD2 (6 bases). Germline CDR1 and CDR2: LGHDT and YNNKEL (reference sequence). Trimming left V 4 bases short and J 2 bases short, with 10 bases between. CDR3 length: 14 residues. The DNA for the CDR3 is TGTGCCAGCAGCCCGGGGGTAGCCACAGATACGCAGTATTTT. It specifies CASSPGVATDTQYF.

V and J are TRBV21-1 and TRBJ2-7; the listed D gene, TRBD1, was not tested against the DNA. TRBV21-1 is tagged as a pseudogene. This CDR3 is built from 14 residues. CDR3 loop: CASSKQGDPYEQYF. CDR3 sequence (DNA): TGTGCCAGCAGCAAACAGGGGGATCCCTACGAGCAGTACTTC.

This clone was seen a handful of times. This chain links TRBV27 with TRBJ1-5; 8 nucleotides agree with TRBD1. Germline V gene data show CDR1 as MNHEY and CDR2 as SMNVEV (reference sequence). V shed 5 bases, J shed 4 bases, and the junction held 7 bases outside the gene matches. The CDR3 length is 15 residues. CDR3 sequence (DNA): TGTGCCAGCAGTCCCGGACAGGGTGGGAATCAGCCCCAGCATTTT. Encoded protein: CASSPGQGGNQPQHF.

The rearrangement links TRBV30 to TRBJ1-6; a possible D gene is TRBD1 (5 bases). The germline V gene has CDR1 GTSNPN and CDR2 SVGIG (reference sequence). The V end was cut by 8 bases, the J end by 10 bases, with 15 bases between. The CDR3 has 12 amino acids. CDR3 bases: TGTGCCCAGAGCGGGGCTACCTCACCCCTCCACTTT. It encodes CAQSGATSPLHF.

The CDR3 bases are TGTGCCACCGGGGACAGGGGGATTAATTCACCCCTCCACTTT. It translates to CATGDRGINSPLHF. The V and J genes are TRBV15 and TRBJ1-6, with 11 bases that match TRBD1. This CDR3 is 14 amino acids long. Germline CDR1 reads LNHNV; CDR2 reads YYDKDF (reference sequence). V dropped 8 bases and J dropped 6; count of bases not matched to a gene: 3.